Following are 3 T cell receptor beta chains from one sample sequenced in a study of blood T cell repertoires in COVID-19. Method: immunoSEQ multiplex PCR; TCRdb's copy keeps in-frame clones and lacks some. This table has fewer than 350,000 clones, around 88% appearing once. The material sequenced was peripheral blood. All receptors come from a woman in her seventies with COVID-19, enrolled during active disease.

This clone has just a few counts. The chain couples TRBV5-4 to TRBJ1-1; 10 bases agree with TRBD1. J gave up 2 bases and V 4 bases, and 11 bases lay outside the gene matches. The V gene's germline CDR1 is SGHNT and CDR2 YYREEE (reference sequence). The CDR3 covers 17 residues. CDR3 sequence: CASSQPGQGIGNTEAFF. CDR3 DNA: TGTGCCAGCAGCCAACCGGGACAGGGGATTGGAAACACTGAAGCTTTCTTT.

This chain joins TRBV27 and TRBJ2-3; TRBD1 might be the D (7 bases). CDR3 length: 14 amino acids. Trimming shortened V by 3 bases and J by 5 bases, and 12 bases separated the two germline ends. Germline CDR1 and CDR2: MNHEY and SMNVEV (reference sequence). The CDR3 nucleotides read TGTGCCAGCAGTTTCAGGGGGGTGGGAGATACGCAGTATTTT. Residues: CASSFRGVGDTQYF.

V gene TRBV6-5 combines with J gene TRBJ2-1, with D hard to call. CDR1 MNHEY and CDR2 SVGAGI come from the germline V gene. The CDR3 runs 12 residues. The germline V and J ends were trimmed by 6 bases and 9 bases, with 12 bases remaining between them. The CDR3 DNA sequence: TGTGCCAGCAGAGTAAGTTCCGGTGAGCAGTTCTTC. Translating gives CASRVSSGEQFF.